This T cell receptor beta chain was identified during a study of PD-1 blockade in classical Hodgkin lymphoma (TCRdb year 2020). Some background on the complete study: Nivolumab dosing was 3 mg/kg intravenously every 2 weeks, continuing until either disease progression or unacceptable toxicity. The study used TCR beta sequencing and CyTOF to define a peripheral blood immune signature of response to PD-1 blockade in classical Hodgkin lymphoma. Paper-wide results and their limitations: Baseline TCR diversity was reported as lower in newly diagnosed patients than in healthy donors, and lower still in relapsed/refractory patients. The study was limited to a single clinical trial cohort, and causes of repertoire differences, possibly disease activity or prior therapy, remained undefined. CD4+ but not CD8+ TCR diversity rose significantly by C4D1 (p=0.0027 vs p=0.16), most apparent in complete responders (p=0.02). Diversity was lower in patients who began nivolumab less than 1 year after ASCT, so these patients were left out of later analyses to avoid confounding by immune reconstitution. Trial patients with a complete response had baseline diversity similar to that of newly diagnosed patients, while partial responders and progressors had significantly lower diversity.

V is clipped by 6 bases and J by 2 bases, and the sequence between their germline boundaries is 8 bases long. CDR1 and CDR2 are drawn from the germline V gene (reference sequence): GTSNPN, SVGIG. The CDR3 holds 11 amino acids from the cysteine to the phenylalanine. Solely the CDR3 DNA is kept, with 33 bases framed from the first base. Genomic DNA was extracted with the Qiagen DNeasy kit from unsorted PBMCs and from negatively selected CD4+ and CD8+ fractions. Amplification of TCR beta CDR3 regions was done by immunoSEQ multiplex PCR with primers that anneal to V and J segments. A synthetic immune receptor repertoire was used to minimize amplification bias, and remaining bias was computationally removed after sequencing. Concerning the study's data processing: Custom Python scripts were used to quantify repertoire diversity as the Shannon entropy index. Unsorted, CD4+ and CD8+ repertoires were examined separately, except in combined analyses, for which CD4+ and CD8+ sequences were merged in silico. Clonal expansion was defined as a frequency increase of at least 2-fold after treatment compared with C1D1, and clones undetected at baseline were assigned a pseudocount of 0.5. Singleton clones were defined as clones with 0 or 1 copy at C1D1, and non-singleton clones were defined as clones with 2 or more copies. Clones expanded in unsorted samples were assigned a CD4+, CD8+ or unknown annotation through matching of protein sequences in sorted samples from the same patient. Wilcoxon tests on paired samples were used to test diversity changes from C1D1 to C4D1. Here the immuneACCESS table is served through TCRdb, limited to in-frame sequences with V and J called. Missing clones are a known gap in these copies; in checked studies unresolved V genes cover under half, and the rest lacks a known reason. That table furnishes V, J and clone size, whereas the DNA furnished D and trimming. Here the sample has about 15,000 clones; around 83% occur a single time. In total, the top ten clones hold approximately 4.5% of the sample.

On this clone itself: Its antigen remains unidentified. One base away there is no much larger clone; base qualities are not given.

This sample's time point label indicates: cycle 1 day 1 (C1D1), immediately before nivolumab initiation. Every trial patient had relapsed after autologous stem cell transplantation, and cohorts A, B and C differed in prior brentuximab vedotin exposure. The trial cohort included 45 to 65 patients with relapsed/refractory classical Hodgkin lymphoma, and each patient had a best overall response of complete response, partial response or progressive disease. Trial patients were treated with single-agent nivolumab in the multi-cohort phase II CheckMate 205 trial. Best overall response was determined by an independent review committee according to the 2007 International Working Group response criteria. Trial PBMCs were collected just before the start of nivolumab (C1D1) and during therapy at cycle 2 day 1 and cycle 4 day 1. Peripheral blood was collected in 8 mL Vacutainer Cell Preparation Tubes, from which PBMCs were isolated by centrifugation and then cryopreserved.

The input for sequencing was peripheral blood mononuclear cells (PBMCs), taken at baseline. In this chain, TRBV30 is recombined with TRBJ2-7; no D gene is confidently identified. This TCR derives from a human donor with classical Hodgkin lymphoma. In nucleotides, the sequence is TGTGCCTGTTCCAGTACCTACGAGCAGTACTTC. This encodes CACSSTYEQYF.